Listed here are 17 T cell receptor beta chains from one sample, sequenced in a study of T cells in Graves' hyperthyroidism and ophthalmopathy. TCR beta CDR3 regions were amplified from RNA transcripts. The HTBI set primed first-round TCR CDR3 RT-PCR. TCRdb processed the multiplex PCR reads anew with MiXCR; each CDR3 protein has one entry. The sample has about 400,000 distinct CDR3 sequences, 11% to 15% seen once. Source material: blood. The receptors here all came from a man in his fifties with Graves' ophthalmopathy.

This clonotype was recorded at least ten times. The chain has TRBV30 and TRBJ1-2, with D possibly being TRBD1 (5 bases). The CDR3 extends over 14 amino acids. CDR1 GTSNPN and CDR2 SVGIG come from the germline V gene (reference sequence). The ends were cut back, 3 bases at V and 5 bases at J, with 16 bases in the middle. The CDR3 here is CAWRWAGIGYGYTF. CDR3 coding DNA: TGTGCCTGGAGATGGGCAGGGATTGGGTATGGCTACACCTTC.

The rearrangement joins TRBV5-5 to TRBJ1-2; D ambiguous. The CDR3 length is 13 residues. The germline gives CDR1 SGHKS, CDR2 YYEKEE (reference sequence). V lost 3 bases and J 6 bases, leaving 12 bases between the germline ends. The CDR3 DNA is TGTGCCAGCAGCTGGGTAGAAGCTAATGGCTACACCTTC. Amino acids: CASSWVEANGYTF. The whole variable domain, remainder taken from reference TRBV5-5 and TRBJ1-2, is DAGVTQSPTHLIKTRGQQVTLRCSPISGHKSVSWYQQVLGQGPQFIFQYYEKEERGRGNFPDRFSARQFPNYSSELNVNALLLGDSALYLCASSWVEANGYTFGSGTRLTVV.

This clonotype was recorded at least ten times. The V and J genes are TRBV12-3 or TRBV12-4 and TRBJ2-7, with D hard to call. CDR3 size: 13 residues. Trimming removed 6 bases at V and 0 bases at J, with 9 bases between. CDR3 coding DNA: TGTGCCAGCAGACACGGGCGCTCCTACGAGCAGTACTTC. Its translation: CASRHGRSYEQYF.

This clonotype was observed many times. The chain carries TRBV6-1 and TRBJ1-1; TRBD1 matches 7 bases. The CDR3 totals 14 residues. The V gene's germline CDR1 is MNHNS and CDR2 SASEGT. The V and J ends lost 6 bases and 4 bases, in that order; junction bases with no gene match: 8. The CDR3 DNA is TGTGCCAGCAGGCGACAGGGTTGGGGCACTGAAGCTTTCTTT. This gives the protein CASRRQGWGTEAFF.

This chain uses TRBV4-1 with TRBJ2-3; 10 bases line up with TRBD2. The trim removed 0 bases at V and 1 base at J, leaving 10 bases unmatched. The germline gives CDR1 MGHRA, CDR2 YSYEKL. CDR3 length equals 19 residues. The CDR3 reads CASSQEGLAGVVGTDTQYF. In nucleotides, the CDR3 is TGCGCCAGCAGCCAAGAGGGGCTAGCGGGAGTGGTTGGCACAGATACGCAGTATTTT.

This clonotype was picked up many times. The rearrangement joins TRBV20-1 to TRBJ2-3; 7 bases map to TRBD1. The germline V gene encodes CDR1 DFQATT and CDR2 SNEGSKA (reference sequence). The CDR3 contains 14 residues. With V trimmed by 5 bases and J by 0 bases, 5 bases remained unmatched. The CDR3 DNA is TGCAGTGCTCGCCGGGACAGAAGCACAGATACGCAGTATTTT. The encoded protein is CSARRDRSTDTQYF.

This clonotype has only a few counts. The J gene is TRBJ1-2, the V gene TRBV7-2; D unclear. Germline V gene data show CDR1 as SGHTA and CDR2 as FQGNSA. The length of the CDR3 is 12 residues. V was shortened by 8 bases and J by 7 bases, with 14 bases between the two germline ends. CDR3 sequence reads: CASSTTRAGYTF. Here the CDR3 DNA reads TGTGCCAGCTCCACAACACGTGCTGGCTACACCTTC.

There are many counts of this clonotype. The V call is TRBV20-1, the J call TRBJ2-7; a weak D match, TRBD2 (5 bases). The germline V gene has CDR1 DFQATT and CDR2 SNEGSKA (reference sequence). The V gene lost 0 bases and the J gene lost 3 bases, with 6 bases spanning the gap. The CDR3 has 12 residues. The chain's CDR3 is CSARDRGYEQYF. The CDR3 DNA follows: TGCAGTGCTAGAGATCGGGGCTACGAGCAGTACTTC.

The CDR3 region is CASSFLTQGSGYTF. CDR3 bases: TGTGCCAGCAGCTTCCTCACTCAGGGTTCTGGCTACACCTTC. This chain joins TRBV6-2 or TRBV6-3 and TRBJ1-2, with D perhaps matching TRBD1 (5 bases). The CDR3 is 14 residues long. V gave up 6 bases and J gave up 7 bases, with 18 bases separating them. CDR1 is MNHEY, CDR2 SVGEGT, per germline.

A few counts support this clonotype. The rearrangement uses TRBV4-2 and TRBJ2-7; the match to TRBD1 covers 9 bases. The CDR3 totals 14 residues. Germline trimming cut 3 bases from V and 6 bases from J; bases unmatched to any gene: 6. Germline-derived CDR1 and CDR2 are LGHNA and YNFKEQ. CDR3 sequence: CASSQANRGLEQYF. In DNA form, the CDR3 reads TGTGCCAGCAGCCAGGCCAACAGGGGGCTCGAGCAGTACTTC.

In its sample, this clonotype was seen a few times. The missing conserved phenylalanine or tryptophan at the end of this CDR3 makes a read error likely. This rearrangement joins TRBV6-1 to TRBJ2-3; tentatively, D is TRBD2 (5 bases). V lost 6 bases, J lost 0 bases, and 16 bases lay in between. The CDR3 is 16 amino acids. Germline CDR1 MNHNS, CDR2 SASEGT. The CDR3 DNA reads as TGTGCCAGCAGCCGGGATGATAGCGTGAGCACAGATACGCAGTATCTT. It codes for CASSRDDSVSTDTQYL.

This clonotype was seen ten or more times. At one of its ends the junction is not consistent with the germline gene, which may arise from a read error. The rearrangement uses TRBV11-2 and TRBJ2-5; D is unclear. Looked up from germline, CDR1 is SGHAT and CDR2 is FQNNGV. The CDR3 sequence is 11 residues long. The CDR3 is CASSLRQAQYF. In nucleotides, the CDR3 is TGTGCCAGCAGCTTACGTCAGGCCCAATACTTC.

This clonotype was picked up many times. The rearrangement uses TRBV3-1 and TRBJ2-7; D remains unclear. The CDR3 consists of 13 residues. V dropped 1 base and J dropped 6 bases, with 10 bases sitting between them. In germline, CDR1 is LGHDT, CDR2 YNNKEL (reference sequence). The CDR3 here is CASSQVSRAEQYF. In DNA form, the CDR3 reads TGTGCCAGCAGCCAAGTTTCCAGAGCCGAGCAGTACTTC.

This clonotype was observed a handful of times. This chain uses TRBV5-8 with TRBJ2-5; D not certain. The length of the CDR3 is 15 residues. With 4 bases removed from V and 1 base from J, the gap between germline ends came to 14 bases. The V gene's germline CDR1 is SGHTS and CDR2 YDEGEE. Here the CDR3 DNA reads TGTGCCAGCAGCGATAATCAAGAACCCCAAGAGACCCAGTACTTC. Its translation is CASSDNQEPQETQYF.

This chain connects TRBV7-8 to TRBJ2-5, with TRBD2 as a possible D gene (7 bases). The CDR3 is made up of 15 amino acids. Germline V CDR1 and CDR2: SGHVS, FQNEAQ. The V gene lost 6 bases and the J gene lost 2 bases, with 16 bases spanning the gap. The CDR3 reads CASSVGGGPQETQYF. The CDR3 region has the DNA TGTGCCAGCAGTGTTGGGGGGGGCCCTCAAGAGACCCAGTACTTC.

In this sample, this clonotype turned up many times. The V gene is TRBV20-1, the J gene TRBJ2-7, with TRBD2 identical over 11 bases. CDR1 is DFQATT and CDR2 is SNEGSKA in the germline V gene (reference sequence). The CDR3 spans 14 residues. V gave up 3 bases and J gave up 6 bases; unmatched junction bases: 7. The CDR3 bases are TGCAGTGCTAGGACTAGCGGGATCCAGGCCGAGCAGTACTTC. Translated: CSARTSGIQAEQYF.

This clonotype was detected many times. The chain is built from TRBV20-1 and TRBJ2-1, with D unclear. V shed 3 bases and J shed 8 bases, with 17 bases lying between them. There are 14 residues in the CDR3. Germline assignment: CDR1 DFQATT and CDR2 SNEGSKA (reference sequence). CDR3 residues: CSASGREPQDEQFF. The CDR3 DNA is TGCAGTGCTAGCGGACGAGAACCGCAGGATGAGCAGTTCTTC.